A single sample is the source of the 18 T cell receptor beta chains below, sequenced in a study of shared clonotypes between healthy human individuals. TCRdb keeps only in-frame clones here, not all; method: immunoSEQ multiplex PCR. The sample lists more than 2,000,000 clones, more than 80% seen once, with roughly 0.14% in the top ten. Sequencing was performed on naive CD4+ T cells sorted from blood. Subset in this sample: CD45RA+ positively selected. Receptors were obtained from a man aged 18 to 30 in good health.

The rearrangement uses TRBV30 and TRBJ2-7, with a possible D match to TRBD1 (6 bases). Trimming took 3 bases from V and 0 from J, leaving 15 bases between them. CDR3 length: 15 amino acids. Germline values: CDR1 GTSNPN, CDR2 SVGIG (reference sequence). CDR3 sequence reads: CAWRRPQGSSYEQYF. The CDR3 DNA is TGTGCCTGGAGGCGGCCCCAGGGGAGCTCCTACGAGCAGTACTTC.

The chain links TRBV5-4 to TRBJ2-7, with 10 positions matching TRBD2. Germline V gives CDR1 SGHNT, CDR2 YYREEE (reference sequence). There are 16 residues in the CDR3. V lost 4 bases and J lost 5; bases outside the gene matches: 12. CDR3 nucleotides: TGTGCCAGCAGCCCTGGGGGAGCGGGGGGGCGGAACGAGCAGTACTTC. Translating gives CASSPGGAGGRNEQYF.

The chain has TRBV7-2 and TRBJ1-1, with 8 bases identical to TRBD1. The junction had 3 bases not matched to a gene; V was cut back by 4 bases and J by 5 bases. CDR1 is SGHTA, CDR2 FQGNSA, per germline. This CDR3 is 13 amino acids long. The CDR3 DNA is TGTGCCAGCAGCTCAAGACAGGGGACTGAAGCTTTCTTT. Translating gives CASSSRQGTEAFF.

With regard to this clone: Other nucleotide sequences from this sample produce the same CDR3. The chain uses TRBV19 and TRBJ1-1, with D hard to call. This CDR3 contains 13 residues. V was shortened by 5 bases and J by 3 bases, with 10 bases between the two germline ends. Germline V gene sequence: CDR1 LNHDA, CDR2 SQIVND (reference sequence). CDR3 region: CASSAYRDTEAFF. For the CDR3, the DNA is TGTGCCAGTAGTGCCTACAGAGACACTGAAGCTTTCTTT.

This clone occurred once. The chain carries TRBV5-1 and TRBJ1-6, with D maybe TRBD1 (5 bases). Between the trimmed V and J ends, which lost 2 bases and 7 bases, there was a span of 10 bases. Germline V gene lookup returns CDR1 SGHRS and CDR2 YFSETQ. The length of the CDR3 is 14 residues. CDR3 amino acids: CASSFDQGNSPLHF. In DNA, the CDR3 is TGCGCCAGCAGCTTTGACCAGGGAAATTCACCCCTCCACTTT.

The rearrangement uses TRBV28 and TRBJ2-2; perhaps TRBD2 as D (6 bases). CDR3 length equals 15 residues. Germline assignment: CDR1 MDHEN and CDR2 SYDVKM. V was trimmed by 10 bases and J by 4 bases, leaving 19 bases between them. The CDR3 DNA reads as TGTGCCATTCCTGAGCTACGGAGGGGCACCGGGGAGCTGTTTTTT. Encoded protein: CAIPELRRGTGELFF.

To note about this clone: At the DNA level, this CDR3 is encoded by other sequences in the same sample as well. The chain is built from TRBV5-1 and TRBJ2-2; D remains unclear. This CDR3 region has 14 residues. Per the germline V gene, CDR1 is SGHRS and CDR2 is YFSETQ. Trimming took 0 bases from V and 1 from J, leaving 4 bases between them. CDR3 in amino acids: CASSLVRNTGELFF. In nucleotides, the CDR3 is TGCGCCAGCAGCTTGGTGAGGAACACCGGGGAGCTGTTTTTT.

This chain uses TRBV29-1 with TRBJ2-1; 7 positions match TRBD2. V lost 0 bases, J lost 3 bases, and 5 bases stayed unmatched. Germline loops: CDR1 SQVTM, CDR2 ANQGSEA. This CDR3 contains 15 residues. CDR3 in amino acids: CSVEDPRGVYNEQFF. The CDR3 DNA follows: TGCAGCGTTGAAGACCCCCGGGGGGTCTACAATGAGCAGTTCTTC.

The chain links TRBV28 to TRBJ2-5; D ambiguous. The germline V gene has CDR1 MDHEN and CDR2 SYDVKM. The length of the CDR3 is 15 residues. V was trimmed by 3 bases and J by 4 bases, leaving 15 bases between them. This CDR3 reads CASSLVPLTGETQYF. The CDR3, as DNA: TGTGCCAGCAGTTTGGTACCACTAACGGGAGAGACCCAGTACTTC.

V usage is TRBV2 and J usage is TRBJ2-7; 11 bases agree with TRBD2. The length of the CDR3 is 15 residues. The germline CDR1 and CDR2 sequences are SNHLY and FYNNEI. The trim removed 9 bases at V and 4 bases at J, leaving 11 bases unmatched. CDR3 nucleotides: TGTGCCAGTAGTTTCTTAGCGGGAGGGCCTTACGAGCAGTACTTC. Its protein is CASSFLAGGPYEQYF.

The CDR3 nucleotides read TGTGCCAGCAGCTTGGAGTGGCGGGGAAACACCGGGGAGCTGTTTTTT. It codes for CASSLEWRGNTGELFF. This rearrangement joins TRBV5-5 to TRBJ2-2; tentatively, D is TRBD2 (6 bases). Germline V gene sequence: CDR1 SGHKS, CDR2 YYEKEE (reference sequence). V dropped 0 bases and J dropped 2 bases, with 11 bases sitting between them. The CDR3 spans 16 residues.

The gene calls are TRBV5-1 and TRBJ2-2; D is unclear. CDR3 size: 14 residues. Trimming took off 5 bases at V and 0 bases at J, with 8 bases between the two ends. Germline loops: CDR1 SGHRS, CDR2 YFSETQ. Here the CDR3 DNA reads TGCGCCAGCAGTTACAGCTCGAACACCGGGGAGCTGTTTTTT. Translated: CASSYSSNTGELFF.

This clone was picked up one time. The chain couples TRBV27 to TRBJ2-2; D gene uncertain. The CDR3 has 14 amino acids. Germline CDR1 is MNHEY and CDR2 is SMNVEV (reference sequence). Trimming pared 2 bases from V and 3 bases from J, leaving 7 bases between. The CDR3 region has the DNA TGTGCCAGCAGTTTAACCTGGGACACCGGGGAGCTGTTTTTT. Protein: CASSLTWDTGELFF.

V gene TRBV19 combines with J gene TRBJ1-2; 7 bases fit TRBD1. In germline, CDR1 is LNHDA, CDR2 SQIVND (reference sequence). The junction had 11 bases not matched to a gene; V was cut back by 5 bases and J by 8 bases. The CDR3 is 14 amino acids. CDR3 residues: CASSPYDRVNGYTF. CDR3 nucleotides: TGTGCCAGTAGTCCGTACGACAGGGTTAACGGCTACACCTTC.

The chain carries TRBV6-4 and TRBJ2-7; a possible D gene is TRBD2 (6 bases). The germline V gene has CDR1 MRHNA and CDR2 SNTAGT. The CDR3 contains 16 residues. CDR3 DNA sequence: TGTGCGTTAGCGTTATGGAGGGCCCCGAGAGGCTACGAGCAGTACTTC. Its translation is CALALWRAPRGYEQYF.

The chain carries TRBV2 and TRBJ2-3; 7 nucleotides agree with TRBD2. Trimming at V came to 7 bases and at J to 2 bases, leaving 9 bases not matched to a gene. Germline assignment: CDR1 SNHLY and CDR2 FYNNEI. The CDR3 runs to 15 residues. The CDR3 DNA follows: TGTGCCAGCAAAGACCGGGAGGTCCCCACAGATACGCAGTATTTT. Encoded protein: CASKDREVPTDTQYF.

V is TRBV14 and J is TRBJ1-4; 8 positions match TRBD1. Germline lookup yields CDR1 SGHDN and CDR2 FVKESK. The CDR3 has 15 amino acids. Trimming took 4 bases from V and 8 from J; bases not matched to a gene: 9. CDR3 DNA sequence: TGTGCCAGCAGCCGAAGGACAGGGTTAGGGGAAAAACTGTTTTTT. This translates into CASSRRTGLGEKLFF.

The V gene is TRBV10-3, the J gene TRBJ1-1; 7 nucleotides align to TRBD1. With 8 bases clipped from V and 1 base from J, the junction kept 4 bases outside the gene matches. The CDR3 extends over 13 amino acids. Germline-derived CDR1 and CDR2 are ENHRY and SYGVKD. The chain's CDR3 is CAIGTDQNTEAFF. The DNA of the CDR3 is TGTGCCATCGGGACAGACCAGAACACTGAAGCTTTCTTT.